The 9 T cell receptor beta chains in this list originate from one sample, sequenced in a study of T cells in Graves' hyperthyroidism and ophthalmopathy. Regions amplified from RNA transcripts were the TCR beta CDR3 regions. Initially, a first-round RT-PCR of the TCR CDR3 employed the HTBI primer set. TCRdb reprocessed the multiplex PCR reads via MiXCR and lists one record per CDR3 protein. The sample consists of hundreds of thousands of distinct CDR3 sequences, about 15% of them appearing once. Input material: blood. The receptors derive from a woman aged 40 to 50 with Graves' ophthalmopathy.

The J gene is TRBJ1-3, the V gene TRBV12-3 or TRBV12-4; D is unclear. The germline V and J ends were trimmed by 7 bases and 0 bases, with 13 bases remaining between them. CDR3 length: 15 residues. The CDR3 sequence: CASIRGQSSGNTIYF. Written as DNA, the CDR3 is TGTGCCAGCATCCGAGGGCAGAGCTCTGGAAACACCATATATTTT.

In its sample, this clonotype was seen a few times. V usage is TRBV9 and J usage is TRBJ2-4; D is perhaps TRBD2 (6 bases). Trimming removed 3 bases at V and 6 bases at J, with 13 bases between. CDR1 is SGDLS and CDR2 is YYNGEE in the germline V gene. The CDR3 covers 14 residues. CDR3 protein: CASSATPEGNIQYF. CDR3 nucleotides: TGTGCCAGCAGCGCTACCCCGGAGGGAAACATTCAGTACTTC. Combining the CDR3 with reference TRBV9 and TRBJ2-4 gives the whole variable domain DSGVTQTPKHLITATGQRVTLRCSPRSGDLSVYWYQQSLDQGLQFLIQYYNGEERAKGNILERFSAQQFPDLHSELNLSSLELGDSALYFCASSATPEGNIQYFGAGTRLSVL.

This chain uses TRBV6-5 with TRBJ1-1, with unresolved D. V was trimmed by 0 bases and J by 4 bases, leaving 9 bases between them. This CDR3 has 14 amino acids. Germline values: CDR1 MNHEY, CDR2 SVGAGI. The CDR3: CASSYSREITEAFF. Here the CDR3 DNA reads TGTGCCAGCAGTTACTCGAGGGAGATCACTGAAGCTTTCTTT.

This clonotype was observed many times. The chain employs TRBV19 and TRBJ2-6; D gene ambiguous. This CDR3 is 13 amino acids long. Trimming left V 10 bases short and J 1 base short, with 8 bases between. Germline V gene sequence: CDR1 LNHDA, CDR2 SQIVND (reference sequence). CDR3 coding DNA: TGTGCCACCGCAATATCTGGGGCCAACGTCCTGACTTTC. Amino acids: CATAISGANVLTF.

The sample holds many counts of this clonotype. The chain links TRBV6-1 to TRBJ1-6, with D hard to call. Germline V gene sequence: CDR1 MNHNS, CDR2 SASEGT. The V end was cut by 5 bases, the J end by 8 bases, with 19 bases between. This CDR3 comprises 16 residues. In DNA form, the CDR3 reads TGTGCCAGCAGTCAGAACTTGGACGGGTGGGATTCACCCCTCCACTTT. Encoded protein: CASSQNLDGWDSPLHF.

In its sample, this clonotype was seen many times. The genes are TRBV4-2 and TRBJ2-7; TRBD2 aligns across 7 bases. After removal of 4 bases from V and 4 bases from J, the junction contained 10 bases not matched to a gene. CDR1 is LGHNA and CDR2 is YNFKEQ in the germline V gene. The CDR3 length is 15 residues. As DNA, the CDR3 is TGTGCCAGCAGCCTAAACCAGCGGGAATCGTACGAGCAGTACTTC. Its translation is CASSLNQRESYEQYF.

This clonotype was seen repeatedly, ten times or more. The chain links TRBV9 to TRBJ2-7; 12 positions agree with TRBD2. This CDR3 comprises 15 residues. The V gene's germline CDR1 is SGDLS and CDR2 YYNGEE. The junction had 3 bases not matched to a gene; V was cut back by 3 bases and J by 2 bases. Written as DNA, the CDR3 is TGTGCCAGCAGCGACGGACTAGCGGGACCCTACGAGCAGTACTTC. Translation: CASSDGLAGPYEQYF. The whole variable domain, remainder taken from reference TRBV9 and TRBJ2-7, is DSGVTQTPKHLITATGQRVTLRCSPRSGDLSVYWYQQSLDQGLQFLIQYYNGEERAKGNILERFSAQQFPDLHSELNLSSLELGDSALYFCASSDGLAGPYEQYFGPGTRLTVT.

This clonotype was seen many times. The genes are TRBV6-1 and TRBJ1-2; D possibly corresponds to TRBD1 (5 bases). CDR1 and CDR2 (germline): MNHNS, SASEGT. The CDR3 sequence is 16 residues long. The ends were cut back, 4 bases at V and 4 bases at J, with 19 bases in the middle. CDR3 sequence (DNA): TGTGCCAGCAGTGCGCCTCGGTCAGAGGGGATCTATGGCTACACCTTC. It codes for CASSAPRSEGIYGYTF.

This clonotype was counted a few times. The CDR3 spells CASSFQPDRAYEQYF. CDR3 sequence (DNA): TGTGCCAGCAGTTTCCAACCGGACAGGGCCTACGAGCAGTACTTC. The gene calls are TRBV27 and TRBJ2-7; 8 bases map to TRBD1. The V gene's germline CDR1 is MNHEY and CDR2 SMNVEV (reference sequence). Losses at the gene ends were 3 bases for V and 2 bases for J; bases not matched to a gene: 6. There are 15 residues in the CDR3.